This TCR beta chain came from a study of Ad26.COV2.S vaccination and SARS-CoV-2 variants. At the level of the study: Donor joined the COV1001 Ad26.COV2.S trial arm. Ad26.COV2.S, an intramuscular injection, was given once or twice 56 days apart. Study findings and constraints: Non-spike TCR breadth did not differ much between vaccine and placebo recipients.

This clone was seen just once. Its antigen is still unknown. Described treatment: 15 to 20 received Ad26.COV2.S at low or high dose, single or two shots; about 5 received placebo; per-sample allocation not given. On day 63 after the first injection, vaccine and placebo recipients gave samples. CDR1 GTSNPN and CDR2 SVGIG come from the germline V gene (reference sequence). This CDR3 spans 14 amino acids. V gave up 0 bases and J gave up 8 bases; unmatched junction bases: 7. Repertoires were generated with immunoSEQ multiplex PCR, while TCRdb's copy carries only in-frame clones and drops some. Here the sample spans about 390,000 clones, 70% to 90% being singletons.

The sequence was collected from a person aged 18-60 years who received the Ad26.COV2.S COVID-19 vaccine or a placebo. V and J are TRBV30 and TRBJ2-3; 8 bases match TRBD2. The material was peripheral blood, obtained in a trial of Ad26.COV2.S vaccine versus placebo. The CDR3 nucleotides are TGTGCCTGGAGTGTACCGGGGGGGAGTAGTACGCAGTATTTT. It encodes CAWSVPGGSSTQYF.